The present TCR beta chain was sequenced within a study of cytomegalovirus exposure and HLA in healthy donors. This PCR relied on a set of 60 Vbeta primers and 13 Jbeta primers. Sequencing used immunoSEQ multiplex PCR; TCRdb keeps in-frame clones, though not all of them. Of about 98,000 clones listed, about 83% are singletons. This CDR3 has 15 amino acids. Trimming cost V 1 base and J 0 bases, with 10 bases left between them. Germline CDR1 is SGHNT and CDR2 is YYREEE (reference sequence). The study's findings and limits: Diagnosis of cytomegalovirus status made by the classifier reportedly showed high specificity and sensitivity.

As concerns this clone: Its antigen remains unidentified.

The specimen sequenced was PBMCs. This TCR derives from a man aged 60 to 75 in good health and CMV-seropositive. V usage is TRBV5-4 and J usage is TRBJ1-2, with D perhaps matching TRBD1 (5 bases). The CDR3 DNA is TGTGCCAGCAGCTTGCAGGGTGTAACTAACTATGGCTACACCTTC. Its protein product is CASSLQGVTNYGYTF.